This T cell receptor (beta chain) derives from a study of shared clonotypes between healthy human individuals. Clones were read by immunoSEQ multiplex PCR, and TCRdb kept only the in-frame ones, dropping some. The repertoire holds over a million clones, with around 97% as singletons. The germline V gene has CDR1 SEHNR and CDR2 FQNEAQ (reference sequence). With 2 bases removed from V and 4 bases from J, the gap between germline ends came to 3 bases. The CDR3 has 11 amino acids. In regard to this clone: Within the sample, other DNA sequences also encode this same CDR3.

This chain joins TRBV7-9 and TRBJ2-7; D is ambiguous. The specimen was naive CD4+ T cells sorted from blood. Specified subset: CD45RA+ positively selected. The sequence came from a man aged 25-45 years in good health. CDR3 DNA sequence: TGTGCCAGCAGCTTAAATTACGAGCAGTACTTC. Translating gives CASSLNYEQYF.